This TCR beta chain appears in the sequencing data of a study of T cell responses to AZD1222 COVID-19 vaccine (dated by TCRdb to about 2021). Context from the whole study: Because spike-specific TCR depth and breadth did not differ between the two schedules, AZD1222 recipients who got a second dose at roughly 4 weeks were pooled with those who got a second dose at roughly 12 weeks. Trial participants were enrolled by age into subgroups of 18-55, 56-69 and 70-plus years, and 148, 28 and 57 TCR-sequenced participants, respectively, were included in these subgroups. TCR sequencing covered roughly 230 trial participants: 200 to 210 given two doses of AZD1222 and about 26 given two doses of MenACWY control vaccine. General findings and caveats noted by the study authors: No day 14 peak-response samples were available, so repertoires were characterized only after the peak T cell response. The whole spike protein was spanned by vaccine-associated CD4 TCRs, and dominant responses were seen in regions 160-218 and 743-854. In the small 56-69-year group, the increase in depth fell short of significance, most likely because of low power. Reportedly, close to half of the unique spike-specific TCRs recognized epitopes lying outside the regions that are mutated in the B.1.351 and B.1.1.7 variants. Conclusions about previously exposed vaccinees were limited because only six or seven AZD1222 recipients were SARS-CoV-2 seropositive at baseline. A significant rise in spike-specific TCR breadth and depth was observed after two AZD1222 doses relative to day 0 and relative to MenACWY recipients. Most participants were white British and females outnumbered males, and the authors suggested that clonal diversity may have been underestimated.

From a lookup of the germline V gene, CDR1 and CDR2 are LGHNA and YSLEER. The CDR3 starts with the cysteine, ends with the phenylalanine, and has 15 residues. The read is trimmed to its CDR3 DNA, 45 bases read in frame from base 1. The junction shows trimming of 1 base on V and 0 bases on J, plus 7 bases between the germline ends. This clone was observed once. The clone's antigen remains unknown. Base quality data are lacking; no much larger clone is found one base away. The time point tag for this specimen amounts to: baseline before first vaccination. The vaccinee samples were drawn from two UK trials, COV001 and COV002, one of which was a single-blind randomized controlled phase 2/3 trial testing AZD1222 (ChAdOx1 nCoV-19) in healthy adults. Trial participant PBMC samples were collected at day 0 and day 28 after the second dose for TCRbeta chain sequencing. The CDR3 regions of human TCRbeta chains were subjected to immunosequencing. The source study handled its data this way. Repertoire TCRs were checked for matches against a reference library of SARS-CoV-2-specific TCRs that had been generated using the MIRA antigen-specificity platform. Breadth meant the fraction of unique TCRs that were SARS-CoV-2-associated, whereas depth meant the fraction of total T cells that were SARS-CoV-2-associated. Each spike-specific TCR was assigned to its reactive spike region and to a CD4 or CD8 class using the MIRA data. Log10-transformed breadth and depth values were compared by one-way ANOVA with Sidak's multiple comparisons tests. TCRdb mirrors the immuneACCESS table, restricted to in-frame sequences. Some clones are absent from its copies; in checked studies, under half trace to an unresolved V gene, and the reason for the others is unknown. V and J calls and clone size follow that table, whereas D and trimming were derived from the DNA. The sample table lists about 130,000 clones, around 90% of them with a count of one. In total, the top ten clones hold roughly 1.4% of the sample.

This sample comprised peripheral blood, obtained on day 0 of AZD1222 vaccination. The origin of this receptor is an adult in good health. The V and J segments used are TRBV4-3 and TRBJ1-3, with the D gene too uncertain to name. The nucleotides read TGCGCCAGCAGCCAAGCACTATACTCTGGAAACACCATATATTTT. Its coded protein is CASSQALYSGNTIYF.